A selection of T cell receptor beta chains follows, all from one sample in a study of hypomethylating agent response in myelodysplastic syndrome. Sequenced by immunoSEQ multiplex PCR; TCRdb stores in-frame clones only, minus some. The sample consists of some 970 clones, about 81% of them appearing once. Sequencing was performed on bone marrow, taken before or after starting hypomethylating agent treatment for myelodysplastic syndrome (not recorded which). All receptors derive from a human donor with myelodysplastic syndrome. Each CDR3 is given with its conserved first and last residue. Each record gives: D gene, V gene, J gene, clone size, CDR3 DNA, CDR3 protein. A D gene is named only where the DNA matches it firmly. Clone size is not always given. Where it is, it says once, few, many or a class for expanded clones.

.,TRBV5-6,TRBJ1-1,.,TGTGCCAGCAGCCTGGTAGTTAGGAACACTGAAGCTTTCTTT,CASSLVVRNTEAFF
TRBD1,TRBV5-5,TRBJ1-4,.,TGTGCCAGCAGCCTATTTGGGGGGGGGACAGCAAATGAAAAACTGTTTTTT,CASSLFGGGTANEKLFF
TRBD2,TRBV7-2,TRBJ2-2,.,TGTGCCAGCAGCACTAGCGGAGTTAACACCGGGGAGCTGTTTTTT,CASSTSGVNTGELFF
TRBD2,TRBV12-5,TRBJ2-1,.,TGTGCTAGTGGTCAACCCAGCACTAGCGGGGGGACCCCGTTCTTC,CASGQPSTSGGTPFF
.,TRBV4-2,TRBJ1-5,few,TGTGCCAGCAGCCAAGACAGGGCTCCTTATCAGCCCCAGCATTTT,CASSQDRAPYQPQHF
.,TRBV11-2,TRBJ1-1,.,TGTGCCAGCAGCCTTCGCAGGGTGTACGGCACTGAAGCTTTCTTT,CASSLRRVYGTEAFF
TRBD2,TRBV19,TRBJ2-2,.,TGTGCCAGTAGTATTTGGGGCAGCGGGAGGGACAAGGCCGGGGAGCTGTTTTTT,CASSIWGSGRDKAGELFF
TRBD1,TRBV28,TRBJ1-2,.,TGTGCCAGCAGTACGGGACAGGTCTATGGCTACACCTTC,CASSTGQVYGYTF
.,TRBV2,TRBJ2-7,few,TGTGCCAGCAGGTTTCCGGGGGAATCCTACGAGCAGTACTTC,CASRFPGESYEQYF
.,TRBV5-1,TRBJ2-3,.,TGCGCCAGCAGCTTGGGTTTTGGCACAGGGCTGGATACGCAGTATTTT,CASSLGFGTGLDTQYF
TRBD1,TRBV7-2,TRBJ1-2,.,TGTGCCAGCAGCCAGCAGGGGGCGCTTGGCTACATCTTC,CASSQQGALGYIF
TRBD1,TRBV5-6,TRBJ2-1,.,TGTGCCAGCAGCTTGGGGGACAGAGCCTACAATGAGCAGTTCTTC,CASSLGDRAYNEQFF
TRBD1,TRBV15,TRBJ1-2,.,TGTGCCACCAGTGGGAACAGGGGATTGAACTATGGCTACACCTTC,CATSGNRGLNYGYTF
TRBD1,TRBV15,TRBJ1-2,.,TGTGCCACCAGCAGAGATAAGGGGGCCTCTAACTATGGCTACACCTTC,CATSRDKGASNYGYTF
TRBD1,TRBV7-2,TRBJ2-7,.,TGTGCCAGCAGCTCCTACAGGGGGCACTACGAGCAGTACTTC,CASSSYRGHYEQYF
TRBD2,TRBV19,TRBJ2-1,.,TGTGCCAGTAGCCTCGGACTAGCGGGAGTGGAGGGTGAGCAGTTCTTC,CASSLGLAGVEGEQFF
.,TRBV5-1,TRBJ2-7,.,TGCGCCAGCAGCTTCCAGGGTATCTCTGACGAGCAGTACTTC,CASSFQGISDEQYF
.,TRBV14,TRBJ1-2,.,TGTGCCAGCAGCCTGGGGAGAACCCGGGGCTACACCTTC,CASSLGRTRGYTF
TRBD1,TRBV2,TRBJ2-5,.,TGTGCCAGCAGCCTGACAGGGAGCACTTGGGAGACCCAGTACTTC,CASSLTGSTWETQYF
.,TRBV11-2,TRBJ2-7,once,TGTGCCAGCAGCTTGGGTAGGAACTACGAGCAGTACTTC,CASSLGRNYEQYF
.,TRBV5-6,TRBJ1-1,.,TGTGCCAGCAGCTTGGGCCTCGGCGACACTGAAGCTTTCTTT,CASSLGLGDTEAFF
TRBD1,TRBV18,TRBJ1-4,.,TGTGCCAGCTCAAAAAGGGGGCGAGCAACTAATGAAAAACTGTTTTTT,CASSKRGRATNEKLFF
TRBD1,TRBV6-5,TRBJ1-1,.,TGTGCCAGCAGTACACGACAGGGGACTGAAGCTTTCTTT,CASSTRQGTEAFF
TRBD1,TRBV11-2,TRBJ1-6,.,TGTGCCAGCAGCTCACTTTTTGGACAGGGACTCTCACCCCTCCACTTT,CASSSLFGQGLSPLHF
.,TRBV5-4,TRBJ2-1,large,TGTGCCAGCAGCTTGGACAGGGCGTATATGAATGAGCAGTTCTTC,CASSLDRAYMNEQFF
.,TRBV7-2,TRBJ1-6,.,TGTGCCAGCAGCTCACGACAGCCGGGGCATAATTCACCCCTCCACTTT,CASSSRQPGHNSPLHF
TRBD1,TRBV6-5,TRBJ1-2,.,TGTGCCAGCAGTTTCGGGACAGCCCCTAACTATGGCTACACCTTC,CASSFGTAPNYGYTF
.,TRBV6-5,TRBJ1-1,.,TGTGCCAGCAGCTCCCGCTCCGGGAACACTGAAGCTTTCTTT,CASSSRSGNTEAFF
.,TRBV19,TRBJ1-1,few,TGTGCCAGTAGTATTTCAGGGCCAGGCACTGAAGCTTTCTTT,CASSISGPGTEAFF
TRBD1,TRBV5-1,TRBJ1-1,.,TGCGCCAGCAGCTTGGGACAGGGCGAAGCTTTCTTT,CASSLGQGEAFF
TRBD1,TRBV28,TRBJ1-5,.,TGTGCCAGCAGTTTTATGAGGGACAGGGCATGGAGCAATCAGCCCCAGCATTTT,CASSFMRDRAWSNQPQHF
TRBD1,TRBV6-9,TRBJ1-2,few,TGTGCCAGCAGTCTACAAACCGGGACAGGGAACTATGGCTACACCTTC,CASSLQTGTGNYGYTF
.,TRBV21-1,TRBJ1-4,.,TGTGCCAGCAGCTCGTGTTTATACAAGGTGCATAATGAAAAACTGTTTTTT,CASSSCLYKVHNEKLFF
.,TRBV19,TRBJ1-2,.,TGTGCCAGTAGTACCGAAAGGAGGGGCTACACCTTC,CASSTERRGYTF
TRBD1,TRBV19,TRBJ1-5,.,TGTGCCAGTAGCCATGGACAGGGTGGACAGCCCCAGCATTTT,CASSHGQGGQPQHF
.,TRBV19,TRBJ2-1,.,TGTGCCAGTAGTATAGATCCTCGGAGCTCCTACAATGAGCAGTTCTTC,CASSIDPRSSYNEQFF
.,TRBV28,TRBJ1-2,.,TGTGCCAGCAGTTTACAGGGGCTGGGGCGCTACACCTTC,CASSLQGLGRYTF
.,TRBV5-1,TRBJ2-2,.,TGCGCCAGCAGCTTGGGGGGGGGACACCGCACCGGGGAGCTGTTTTTT,CASSLGGGHRTGELFF
.,TRBV4-1,TRBJ2-5,.,TGCGCCAGCAGCCGACTACATGGAGAGACCCAGTACTTC,CASSRLHGETQYF
.,TRBV6-1,TRBJ2-7,.,TGTGCCAGCAGTGAATCCGGGACGCCAGACGAGCAGTACTTC,CASSESGTPDEQYF
.,TRBV19,TRBJ2-2,few,TGTGCCAGTTCCTGGACCATCTACGGGGAGCTGTTTTTT,CASSWTIYGELFF
.,TRBV10-2,TRBJ2-2,.,TGCGCCAGCAGTAGGAGGCCCTTAATCACCGGGGAGCTGTTTTTT,CASSRRPLITGELFF